This T cell receptor (beta chain) stems from a study of spatial heterogeneity in lung cancer. Each CDR3 protein gets one entry after TCRdb re-called the 5' RACE reads with MiXCR. In the table there are 110,000 or so distinct CDR3 sequences, 10% to 11% of which are singletons. This clonotype was seen at least ten times. Time point of the sample: blood at routine non-recurrence follow-up after resection. Germline V gives CDR1 SGHTA, CDR2 FQGNSA. CDR3 size: 15 residues. V lost 2 bases and J lost 0, with 9 bases in between. The clonotype was recovered from a female donor with early-stage non-small cell lung cancer. The chain joins TRBV7-2 to TRBJ2-3; D is uncertain. The source was PBMCs, collected at follow-up. For the CDR3, the DNA is TGTGCCAGCAGCTTATCGGCGCATAGCACAGATACGCAGTATTTT. This codes for CASSLSAHSTDTQYF.